This entry is about one T cell receptor beta chain. As yet, its antigen is unknown. Profiled with immunoSEQ multiplex PCR; TCRdb holds only in-frame clones, not every one. The table records around 200,000 clones, roughly three quarters of them present only once. These data are taken from a study of cytotoxic CD8 clonotypes in ibrutinib-treated CLL. The study's findings and limits: Public clonotypes occurred uncommonly; on treatment, they contracted or remained stable.

The CDR3 consists of 16 residues. V lost 2 bases to trimming and J lost 4 bases, with 18 bases between them. Per germline, CDR1 PRHDT and CDR2 FYEKMQ (reference sequence). The chain recombines TRBV13 with TRBJ2-7; D is possibly TRBD2 (6 bases). Sequences were derived from PBMCs, sampled after 12 months of ibrutinib treatment. This TCR came from a human donor with chronic lymphocytic leukemia. The CDR3 loop reads CASSLFGGYSQYEQYF. DNA for the CDR3: TGTGCCAGCAGCTTATTTGGGGGGTACAGCCAATACGAGCAGTACTTC.